The text below deals with one TCR beta chain. Its matching antigen is unknown. Germline V gene lookup returns CDR1 SGHTA and CDR2 FQGNSA. The V and J ends lost 1 base and 7 bases, in that order; junction bases with no gene match: 10. This CDR3 comprises 16 residues. The data originate from a study of T cell responses to AZD1222 COVID-19 vaccine. Study-wide results and limits: Donors in the cohort were predominantly white British and more often female, and clonal diversity was possibly underestimated. Variant regions that are unmutated are reportedly the target of nearly half of spike-specific TCRs. Among those given AZD1222, only six or seven were seropositive at baseline.

Libraries were prepared by immunoSEQ multiplex PCR; TCRdb keeps only in-frame clonotypes and omits some of them. The table lists 95,000 to 150,000 clones, under 95% of them singletons, with 5% in the top ten. The sequencing used peripheral blood, collected 28 days after the second AZD1222 dose. The chain joins TRBV7-2 to TRBJ2-3; TRBD2 agrees at 8 bases. The clonotype was recovered from an adult who received the AZD1222 COVID-19 vaccine. Here the CDR3 reads CASSLVAREVGNTQYF. CDR3 DNA: TGTGCCAGCAGCTTAGTGGCGCGGGAGGTGGGAAATACGCAGTATTTT.